This TCR beta chain comes out of a study of T cells in Graves' hyperthyroidism and ophthalmopathy. In the study overall: Before any treatment, at initial diagnosis, peripheral blood was collected.

This CDR3 has 15 amino acids. The PBMCs had their origin in around 9.1 ml of fresh peripheral blood. Study observations and caveats: The majority of expanded thyroid clonotypes above 0.001 also appeared in blood.

The TCR beta CDR3 regions underwent amplification using RNA transcripts as the source. The HTBI primer set served for first-round RT-PCR of the TCR CDR3. TCRdb used MiXCR to reprocess the multiplex PCR reads, holding one entry per CDR3 protein. The sample shows hundreds of thousands of distinct CDR3 sequences, approximately 20% of them seen only once. A remark on this clonotype: Antigen specificity is unknown. A much bigger clone sits one base away, suggesting this may be a read error.

The chain uses TRBV12-3 or TRBV12-4 and TRBJ1-5; D unresolved. Sequenced sample: blood. The sequence came from a woman under 30 with Graves' hyperthyroidism. Written as DNA, the CDR3 is TGTGCCAGCCGTTTAAGTAAGGACCGCAATCAGCCCCAGCATTTT. Translating gives CASRLSKDRNQPQHF.